Below, 26 T cell receptor beta chains from the same sample are listed, as sequenced in a study of beta chain features in type 1 diabetes. Reverse transcribing all isolated RNA meant expressed TCRB transcripts were sequenced. Libraries were prepared by immunoSEQ multiplex PCR; TCRdb keeps only in-frame clonotypes and omits some of them. There are under 450,000 clones in the sample; more than 12% occur only once, and 0.019% lies in the top ten. Sample: naive CD4+ T cells from blood. The source is a woman aged 18-29 years in good health.

The table lists this clone with a few counts. Other DNA sequences in the same sample also yield this CDR3. The chain uses TRBV9 and TRBJ2-6; 7 bases agree with TRBD2. The V and J ends lost 1 base and 4 bases, in that order; junction bases with no gene match: 2. This CDR3 has 15 amino acids. The germline CDR1 and CDR2 sequences are SGDLS and YYNGEE. This CDR3 is CASSVRGEGANVLTF. The CDR3 bases are TGTGCCAGCAGCGTACGGGGGGAAGGGGCCAACGTCCTGACTTTC.

This clone was seen a handful of times. The chain recombines TRBV21-1 with TRBJ2-1; the D call of TRBD2 is as the table states it, not checked on the DNA. TRBV21-1 is a recognized pseudogene. The CDR3 is made up of 15 amino acids. The CDR3 here is CASSKALSSYNEQFF. CDR3 in DNA: TGTGCCAGCAGCAAAGCCCTGAGCTCCTACAATGAGCAGTTCTTC.

The V gene is TRBV25-1, the J gene TRBJ2-4; 7 bases align to TRBD1. From germline, CDR1 is MGHDK and CDR2 SYGVNS. V lost 5 bases, J lost 8 bases, and 9 bases stayed unmatched. This CDR3 has 14 residues. The CDR3 DNA reads TGTGCCAGCAGTACAGGGGAGCGTGTTGACATTCAGTACTTC. It codes for CASSTGERVDIQYF.

The V call is TRBV7-6, the J call TRBJ2-1, with TRBD1 identical over 8 bases. J lost 5 bases, V lost 5 bases, and 11 bases had no gene match. The germline gives CDR1 SGHVS, CDR2 FNYEAQ. The CDR3 extends over 16 amino acids. The CDR3 DNA follows: TGTGCCAGCAGCCTACGCTCACAGGGGGGCAACAATGAGCAGTTCTTC. Protein sequence: CASSLRSQGGNNEQFF.

The V gene is TRBV5-4, the J gene TRBJ2-6, with D perhaps TRBD1 (6 bases). Looked up from germline, CDR1 is SGHNT and CDR2 is YYREEE (reference sequence). This CDR3 region has 15 residues. Between the trimmed V and J ends, which lost 7 bases and 2 bases, there was a span of 13 bases. The CDR3 nucleotides read TGTGCCAGCGGCAACAGGGCCCCTGGGGCCAACGTCCTGACTTTC. Its protein product is CASGNRAPGANVLTF.

The chain joins TRBV30 to TRBJ2-2; tentatively, D is TRBD1 (5 bases). V was clipped by 3 bases and J by 7 bases, with 15 bases between them. Per germline, CDR1 GTSNPN and CDR2 SVGIG (reference sequence). The CDR3 contains 14 residues. The CDR3 is CAWRSRALDGELFF. The CDR3 DNA reads as TGTGCCTGGAGGTCCAGGGCCCTGGACGGGGAGCTGTTTTTT.

This clone was picked up a small number of times. V is TRBV7-9 and J is TRBJ1-4; D gene unclear. In germline, CDR1 is SEHNR, CDR2 FQNEAQ (reference sequence). This CDR3 is 14 amino acids long. The V and J ends lost 3 bases and 5 bases respectively, with 10 bases between them. CDR3 DNA: TGTGCCAGCAGCTTCGCAGGAACAAATGAAAAACTGTTTTTT. It yields the protein CASSFAGTNEKLFF.

This clone was detected a few times. The V call is TRBV30, the J call TRBJ1-1; 8 positions match TRBD1. The germline gives CDR1 GTSNPN, CDR2 SVGIG (reference sequence). The CDR3 extends over 13 amino acids. The V gene end was trimmed by 4 bases and the J gene end by 4 bases; junction bases not matched to a gene: 5. The CDR3 sequence is CAWNQGAITEAFF. The CDR3 DNA reads TGTGCCTGGAACCAGGGGGCGATCACTGAAGCTTTCTTT.

The chain employs TRBV29-1 and TRBJ2-6, with 7 positions matching TRBD2. After removal of 3 bases from V and 2 bases from J, the junction contained 1 base not matched to a gene. Germline V gene lookup returns CDR1 SQVTM and CDR2 ANQGSEA. The CDR3 loop spans 14 amino acids. The CDR3 coding sequence is TGCAGCGTTGATGGGGGGGCTGGGGCCAACGTCCTGACTTTC. This encodes CSVDGGAGANVLTF.

This chain connects TRBV28 to TRBJ1-2; 8 bases line up with TRBD1. V shed 8 bases and J 6 bases; nucleotides not matched to a gene: 5. The CDR3 runs to 12 residues. Germline V CDR1 and CDR2: MDHEN, SYDVKM. The CDR3 nucleotides read TGTGCCAGCCAGACAGGGGTTCATGGCTACACCTTC. As protein: CASQTGVHGYTF.

This clone was seen only a few times. The sample carries other DNA sequences with the same CDR3. The chain joins TRBV29-1 to TRBJ2-7; D is perhaps TRBD1 (6 bases). The CDR3 totals 13 residues. With 4 bases removed from V and 0 bases from J, the gap between germline ends came to 10 bases. Germline V gene lookup returns CDR1 SQVTM and CDR2 ANQGSEA. In DNA form, the CDR3 reads TGCAGCGTTGTCACAGGGAGCTCCTACGAGCAGTACTTC. Encoded protein: CSVVTGSSYEQYF.

This clone was detected only a few times. The rearrangement uses TRBV15 and TRBJ1-5, with no clear D. Germline CDR1 LNHNV, CDR2 YYDKDF (reference sequence). Trimming stripped 3 bases from V and 5 bases from J, with 11 bases between. CDR3 length: 14 residues. CDR3 amino acids: CATSRIGNYQPQHF. The CDR3 nucleotides read TGTGCCACCAGCAGGATCGGGAACTATCAGCCCCAGCATTTT.

The V gene is TRBV29-1, the J gene TRBJ2-4; D is possibly TRBD1 (5 bases). The V end was cut by 4 bases, the J end by 3 bases, with 10 bases between. Germline assignment: CDR1 SQVTM and CDR2 ANQGSEA. This CDR3 is 13 amino acids long. CDR3 sequence (DNA): TGCAGCGTTGCAGGGCAGTTCAAAAACATTCAGTACTTC. It specifies CSVAGQFKNIQYF.

The genes are TRBV11-2 and TRBJ2-7; 8 bases map to TRBD2. This CDR3 is built from 14 residues. The germline gives CDR1 SGHAT, CDR2 FQNNGV. V dropped 6 bases and J dropped 5; count of bases not matched to a gene: 9. The CDR3 region is CASRNSGTTHEQYF. The CDR3 nucleotides are TGTGCCAGCAGGAATAGCGGGACAACCCACGAGCAGTACTTC.

This clone appeared a few times. This chain joins TRBV28 and TRBJ2-1, with D possibly TRBD2 on 5 matching bases. Trimming took 3 bases from V and 7 from J, leaving 13 bases between them. The CDR3 has 14 amino acids. Germline V gene sequence: CDR1 MDHEN, CDR2 SYDVKM. The CDR3 loop reads CASSFVGVENEQFF. The CDR3 DNA sequence: TGTGCCAGCAGTTTCGTCGGGGTAGAGAATGAGCAGTTCTTC.

V and J are TRBV2 and TRBJ2-5; D uncertain. The J call may not be correct, given that the DNA end is closer to TRBJ2-7. The germline V gene has CDR1 SNHLY and CDR2 FYNNEI. This CDR3 has 12 amino acids. The CDR3 protein is CASLRQAYEQYF. The CDR3 DNA reads as TGTGCCAGCCTTCGGCAGGCCTACGAGCAGTACTTC.

The genes are TRBV29-1 and TRBJ1-4; 7 positions match TRBD1. V shed 4 bases and J 7 bases; nucleotides not matched to a gene: 3. Germline V gene lookup returns CDR1 SQVTM and CDR2 ANQGSEA. The CDR3 consists of 12 residues. CDR3 nucleotide sequence: TGCAGCGTTGGACAGGGATTTGAAAAACTGTTTTTT. It is translated as CSVGQGFEKLFF.

This clone was seen only a few times. The V call is TRBV20-1, the J call TRBJ2-2; D is unresolved. The CDR3 contains 11 residues. V lost 3 bases to trimming and J lost 7 bases, with 6 bases between them. Per the germline V gene, CDR1 is DFQATT and CDR2 is SNEGSKA (reference sequence). The CDR3 sequence: CSASHSGELFF. CDR3 coding DNA: TGCAGTGCTAGTCACAGCGGGGAGCTGTTTTTT.

Only a few counts were recorded for this clone. The rearrangement uses TRBV28 and TRBJ2-7; 9 nucleotides line up with TRBD1. Trimming removed 7 bases from V and 0 bases from J; junction bases left unmatched: 10. The CDR3 has 16 residues. CDR1 is MDHEN and CDR2 is SYDVKM in the germline V gene. For the CDR3, the DNA is TGTGCCAGCACCCTAGGTGGGACAGGGCGCTCCTACGAGCAGTACTTC. Protein sequence: CASTLGGTGRSYEQYF.

This clone was picked up a small number of times. In nucleotides, the CDR3 is TGTGCCAGTAAAGAAAGCGACAGCTCCTACAATGAGCAGTTCTTC. Translation gives CASKESDSSYNEQFF. The J gene is TRBJ2-1, the V gene TRBV19, with D perhaps matching TRBD1 (5 bases). The CDR3 totals 15 residues. The germline gives CDR1 LNHDA, CDR2 SQIVND (reference sequence). Trimming cost V 7 bases and J 0 bases, with 13 bases left between them.

This clone has a handful of counts. The chain links TRBV28 to TRBJ1-2; D gene uncertain. The CDR3 sequence is 14 residues long. V lost 6 bases and J lost 6, with 17 bases in between. Germline V gene sequence: CDR1 MDHEN, CDR2 SYDVKM. The CDR3 bases are TGTGCCAGCAGCTCTGGAAGCGCCGGAGATGGCTACACCTTC. Translation: CASSSGSAGDGYTF.

A few counts support this clone. J is TRBJ2-2 and V is TRBV30; TRBD2 might be the D (6 bases). Germline CDR1 GTSNPN, CDR2 SVGIG (reference sequence). The length of the CDR3 is 15 residues. Trimming shortened V by 0 bases and J by 10 bases, and 18 bases separated the two germline ends. The CDR3 protein is CAWSVGVWGEEELFF. The CDR3 DNA reads as TGTGCCTGGAGTGTAGGTGTCTGGGGGGAGGAGGAGCTGTTTTTT.

The chain joins TRBV29-1 to TRBJ2-2; tentative D call: TRBD2 (7 bases). This CDR3 comprises 15 residues. From germline, CDR1 is SQVTM and CDR2 ANQGSEA. Trimming cost V 6 bases and J 6 bases, with 20 bases left between them. CDR3 DNA sequence: TGCAGCGTCGCACGGGGGGCGATGGCCGCCGGGGAGCTGTTTTTT. The encoded protein is CSVARGAMAAGELFF.

This chain connects TRBV11-2 to TRBJ1-1; 7 nucleotides line up with TRBD1. The germline V gene encodes CDR1 SGHAT and CDR2 FQNNGV. The V gene end was trimmed by 5 bases and the J gene end by 1 base; junction bases not matched to a gene: 4. CDR3 length: 14 amino acids. The DNA of the CDR3 is TGTGCCAGCAGCGCCACAGGGGCGAACACTGAAGCTTTCTTT. It specifies CASSATGANTEAFF. Drawing the rest from reference TRBV11-2 and TRBJ1-1, the complete variable domain is EAGVAQSPRYKIIEKRQSVAFWCNPISGHATLYWYQQILGQGPKLLIQFQNNGVVDDSQLPKDRFSAERLKGVDSTLKIQPAKLEDSAVYLCASSATGANTEAFFGQGTRLTVV.

This clone was observed a few times. The chain recombines TRBV14 with TRBJ1-1, with TRBD1 as a possible D gene (6 bases). Germline V gene sequence: CDR1 SGHDN, CDR2 FVKESK. CDR3 length: 12 residues. With 4 bases removed from V and 10 bases from J, the gap between germline ends came to 13 bases. The CDR3 DNA reads TGTGCCAGCAGCCCGCAGGGGAACTCAGCTTTCTTT. It translates to CASSPQGNSAFF.

This clone was seen just once. V is TRBV6-5 and J is TRBJ1-1; a weak D match, TRBD1 (5 bases). V lost 1 base to trimming and J lost 5 bases, with 17 bases between them. Germline CDR1 reads MNHEY; CDR2 reads SVGAGI. The CDR3 contains 16 residues. The CDR3 loop is CASSYWGRPRGTEAFF. The CDR3 nucleotides are TGTGCCAGCAGTTACTGGGGTCGGCCTAGGGGAACTGAAGCTTTCTTT.